The clone carrying this TCR beta chain was counted only a few times. The antigen is not known. The whole isolated RNA underwent reverse transcription, so sequencing captured expressed TCRB transcripts. The method was immunoSEQ multiplex PCR; TCRdb's version includes in-frame clones alone and lacks a portion of them. This sample has over 200,000 clones, with under 13% found just once. Germline V gene data show CDR1 as MNHEY and CDR2 as SMNVEV (reference sequence). This CDR3 comprises 15 residues. V shed 2 bases and J shed 4 bases, with 14 bases lying between them. The sample originates from a study of beta chain features in type 1 diabetes. Study-wide findings and caveats: In every one of the four CD4+ subsets, TCRB CDR3s were moderately but significantly shorter in Type 1 diabetes patients. VDJ junctions in type 1 diabetes patients carried more deletions and fewer insertions.

Sequencing was carried out using naive CD4+ T cells from blood. The chain uses TRBV27 and TRBJ1-1, with TRBD1 as a possible D gene (5 bases). The clonotype originates from a man aged 25 to 40 with type 1 diabetes. The CDR3 protein is CASSLTGVGGTEAFF. CDR3 DNA: TGTGCCAGCAGTTTAACTGGGGTGGGGGGCACTGAAGCTTTCTTT.